These 22 T cell receptor beta chains share one sample of origin, sequenced in a study of T cell clonotyping in hematopoietic cell transplantation. The time point denotes: recipient sample about 28 days before transplant, after cytoreduction. Profiled with immunoSEQ multiplex PCR; TCRdb holds only in-frame clones, not every one. This table holds tens of thousands of clones, approximately 78% found once. The source material was peripheral blood mononuclear cells, sampled before stem cell transplant. These receptors were taken from a man in his fifties or sixties with myelodysplastic syndrome. Some clones in this sample may be carry-over from other donors' samples.

The CDR3 is CASSYRQESPLHF. DNA of the CDR3: TGTGCCAGCAGTTACCGACAGGAGTCACCCCTCCACTTT. This chain uses TRBV6-5 with TRBJ1-6; a weak D match, TRBD1 (6 bases). CDR3 size: 13 residues. Per the germline V gene, CDR1 is MNHEY and CDR2 is SVGAGI. Trimming took 2 bases from V and 10 from J, leaving 9 bases between them.

This clone occurred a few times. The gene calls are TRBV4-1 and TRBJ2-7, with 9 bases fitting TRBD1. The CDR3 consists of 17 residues. V was clipped by 1 base and J by 4 bases; unmatched bases: 11. Looked up from germline, CDR1 is MGHRA and CDR2 is YSYEKL. The CDR3, as DNA: TGCGCCAGCAGCCAAGGTCTTTTGGACAGGGGATTATACGAGCAGTACTTC. Encoded protein: CASSQGLLDRGLYEQYF.

This chain connects TRBV6-4 to TRBJ2-1; D not resolved. In germline, CDR1 is MRHNA, CDR2 SNTAGT. V lost 2 bases, J lost 12 bases, and 17 bases lay in between. CDR3 length: 14 residues. CDR3 nucleotide sequence: TGTGCCAGCAGTGACACGCCCGGGTCCTCAGTGCAGTTCTTC. Translating it yields CASSDTPGSSVQFF.

The V call is TRBV11-2, the J call TRBJ2-2, with a tentative D call TRBD2 (6 bases). The CDR3 length is 13 residues. The V end lost 4 bases, the J end lost 8 bases, and 11 bases lay between the germline ends. Looked up from germline, CDR1 is SGHAT and CDR2 is FQNNGV. The CDR3 DNA reads TGTGCCAGCAGCTCGGGGGAGTGGGGGGAGCTGTTTTTT. Its protein is CASSSGEWGELFF.

The CDR3 loop reads CASSPQGQLNTEAFF. As DNA, the CDR3 is TGTGCCAGCAGCCCTCAGGGACAGCTTAACACTGAAGCTTTCTTT. The V gene is TRBV7-2, the J gene TRBJ1-1; 7 bases are shared with TRBD1. The CDR3 contains 15 residues. Germline V gene data show CDR1 as SGHTA and CDR2 as FQGNSA. The ends lost 5 bases at V and 2 bases at J; junction bases unmatched: 8. Drawing the rest from reference TRBV7-2 and TRBJ1-1, the complete variable domain is GAGVSQSPSNKVTEKGKDVELRCDPISGHTALYWYRQSLGQGLEFLIYFQGNSAPDKSGLPSDRFSAERTGGSVSTLTIQRTQQEDSAVYLCASSPQGQLNTEAFFGQGTRLTVV.

This clone was observed a handful of times. This chain links TRBV7-9 with TRBJ1-3; TRBD1 is a possible D gene (6 bases). The V and J ends lost 5 bases and 1 base respectively, with 9 bases between them. This CDR3 region has 14 residues. CDR1 SEHNR and CDR2 FQNEAQ come from the germline V gene (reference sequence). CDR3 DNA: TGTGCCAGCAGCCATACAGGGTCTGGAAACACCATATATTTT. This sequence encodes CASSHTGSGNTIYF. Full variable domain (remainder filled in from reference TRBV7-9 and TRBJ1-3): DTGVSQNPRHKITKRGQNVTFRCDPISEHNRLYWYRQTLGQGPEFLTYFQNEAQLEKSRLLSDRFSAERPKGSFSTLEIQRTEQGDSAMYLCASSHTGSGNTIYFGEGSWLTVV.

Here the CDR3 reads CASSGTSGVTGELFF. Here the CDR3 DNA reads TGTGCCAGCAGTGGGACTAGCGGGGTCACCGGGGAGCTGTTTTTT. The rearrangement links TRBV2 to TRBJ2-2; 12 nucleotides match TRBD2. V was pared by 4 bases and J by 4 bases, with 1 base of the junction left unmatched. This CDR3 has 15 residues. Germline V CDR1 and CDR2: SNHLY, FYNNEI.

The chain carries TRBV20-1 and TRBJ2-5; possible D gene TRBD1, 5 bases. CDR1 is DFQATT, CDR2 SNEGSKA, per germline (reference sequence). There are 11 residues in the CDR3. V gave up 1 base and J gave up 10 bases, with 10 bases separating them. CDR3 sequence reads: CSARGGSIQYF. CDR3 coding DNA: TGCAGTGCTAGAGGGGGCTCTATCCAGTACTTC.

This clone was counted only a few times. The chain joins TRBV7-2 to TRBJ1-5, with 7 positions matching TRBD1. CDR1 is SGHTA and CDR2 is FQGNSA in the germline V gene. The CDR3 runs to 14 residues. The V gene end was trimmed by 5 bases and the J gene end by 9 bases; junction bases not matched to a gene: 10. CDR3 amino acids: CASSPGTAQGPQHF. Written as DNA, the CDR3 is TGTGCCAGCAGCCCCGGGACAGCCCAGGGGCCCCAGCATTTT.

The chain recombines TRBV7-9 with TRBJ1-4; 8 bases line up with TRBD1. Trimming took 6 bases from V and 8 from J; bases not matched to a gene: 11. Germline-derived CDR1 and CDR2 are SEHNR and FQNEAQ (reference sequence). This CDR3 is built from 15 residues. The CDR3: CASSRRQGLREKLFF. CDR3 nucleotide sequence: TGTGCCAGCAGTAGACGACAGGGGCTTCGGGAAAAACTGTTTTTT.

The rearrangement uses TRBV30 and TRBJ1-2; TRBD1 might be the D (5 bases). The CDR3 is made up of 16 amino acids. Germline CDR1 GTSNPN, CDR2 SVGIG (reference sequence). Trimming removed 5 bases at V and 0 bases at J, with 19 bases between. Here the CDR3 reads CAWAKPGPRANYGYTF. As DNA, the CDR3 is TGTGCCTGGGCCAAACCGGGACCGAGAGCTAACTATGGCTACACCTTC.

This chain uses TRBV7-9 with TRBJ1-1, with D possibly being TRBD1 (5 bases). This CDR3 is built from 15 residues. The ends were cut back, 0 bases at V and 1 base at J, with 9 bases in the middle. Germline lookup yields CDR1 SEHNR and CDR2 FQNEAQ (reference sequence). In DNA, the CDR3 is TGTGCCAGCAGCTTAGCGGGACGGCGGAACACTGAAGCTTTCTTT. This gives the protein CASSLAGRRNTEAFF.

This chain links TRBV6-6 with TRBJ2-4, with 7 bases that match TRBD1. With 6 bases clipped from V and 0 bases from J, the junction kept 5 bases outside the gene matches. The CDR3 has 15 amino acids. Germline CDR1 is MNHNY and CDR2 is SVGAGI (reference sequence). The CDR3 reads CASSHRTGAKNIQYF. The CDR3 DNA sequence: TGTGCCAGCAGCCATCGGACAGGAGCCAAAAACATTCAGTACTTC.

The CDR3 sequence is CSVEDAGNKLFF. The CDR3 DNA reads TGCAGCGTTGAAGATGCTGGGAACAAACTGTTTTTT. The rearrangement links TRBV29-1 to TRBJ1-4; D is unclear. From germline, CDR1 is SQVTM and CDR2 ANQGSEA. V gave up 0 bases and J gave up 11 bases, with 10 bases separating them. This CDR3 is 12 amino acids long.

This clone has more than one count but fewer than ten. J is TRBJ2-2 and V is TRBV19, with D perhaps TRBD2 (6 bases). Between the trimmed V and J ends, which lost 4 bases and 3 bases, there was a span of 15 bases. The length of the CDR3 is 16 residues. Germline loops: CDR1 LNHDA, CDR2 SQIVND (reference sequence). CDR3: CASSRDGGGDTGELFF. CDR3 coding DNA: TGTGCCAGTAGTAGAGACGGAGGAGGGGACACCGGGGAGCTGTTTTTT. The whole variable domain, filled in from reference TRBV19 and TRBJ2-2, reads DGGITQSPKYLFRKEGQNVTLSCEQNLNHDAMYWYRQDPGQGLRLIYYSQIVNDFQKGDIAEGYSVSREKKESFPLTVTSAQKNPTAFYLCASSRDGGGDTGELFFGEGSRLTVL.

V usage is TRBV14 and J usage is TRBJ1-1; unclear D gene. The CDR3 totals 12 residues. Germline V gene sequence: CDR1 SGHDN, CDR2 FVKESK. The V end lost 1 base, the J end lost 7 bases, and 7 bases lay between the germline ends. The CDR3 sequence: CASSQVWGEAFF. CDR3 nucleotide sequence: TGTGCCAGCAGCCAAGTCTGGGGTGAAGCTTTCTTT.

About this clone: An end of the junction does not agree with germline; a read error may underlie this. The CDR3 reads CASSQGGEQYF. The CDR3 DNA reads TGTGCTAGCAGCCAGGGGGGCGAGCAGTACTTC. The gene calls are TRBV7-7 and TRBJ2-7, with TRBD1 as a possible D gene (7 bases). There are 11 residues in the CDR3. Germline values: CDR1 SSHAT, CDR2 FNYEAQ (reference sequence).

This chain joins TRBV5-6 and TRBJ1-1, with D perhaps matching TRBD1 (6 bases). The V end lost 5 bases, the J end lost 5 bases, and 25 bases lay between the germline ends. Per the germline V gene, CDR1 is SGHDT and CDR2 is YYEEEE. The CDR3 is 17 residues long. In DNA form, the CDR3 reads TGTGCCAGCAGACTGAACCGGGACACCTATTCGAGGACTGAAGCTTTCTTT. It yields the protein CASRLNRDTYSRTEAFF.

The V and J genes are TRBV13 and TRBJ1-2; D is unclear. Germline CDR1 and CDR2: PRHDT and FYEKMQ (reference sequence). This CDR3 is built from 14 residues. Trimming took 0 bases from V and 8 from J, leaving 13 bases between them. The CDR3 bases are TGTGCCAGCAGCTTAGGGACCTTCCCGGAAGGCTACACCTTC. This gives the protein CASSLGTFPEGYTF.

The genes are TRBV6-1 and TRBJ1-5; D is possibly TRBD1 (5 bases). Trimming pared 9 bases from V and 0 bases from J, leaving 15 bases between. The CDR3 is 15 amino acids. The germline CDR1 and CDR2 sequences are MNHNS and SASEGT. The CDR3 DNA sequence: TGTGCCAGTAGAAGACAGCCCAATAGCAATCAGCCCCAGCATTTT. Protein product: CASRRQPNSNQPQHF.

The chain uses TRBV6-5 and TRBJ2-7; D is uncertain. Germline CDR1 MNHEY, CDR2 SVGAGI. Trimming pared 1 base from V and 5 bases from J, leaving 9 bases between. The CDR3 has 13 amino acids. DNA for the CDR3: TGTGCCAGCAGTTACTTGATACCCAACGAGCAGTACTTC. Encoded protein: CASSYLIPNEQYF.

The V call is TRBV7-6, the J call TRBJ1-2; D call uncertain. The germline V gene has CDR1 SGHVS and CDR2 FNYEAQ. The CDR3 consists of 12 residues. V shed 11 bases and J shed 7 bases, with 17 bases lying between them. The CDR3 sequence: CAEGPSRRGYTF. CDR3 DNA: TGTGCCGAAGGTCCTTCACGACGTGGCTACACCTTC.